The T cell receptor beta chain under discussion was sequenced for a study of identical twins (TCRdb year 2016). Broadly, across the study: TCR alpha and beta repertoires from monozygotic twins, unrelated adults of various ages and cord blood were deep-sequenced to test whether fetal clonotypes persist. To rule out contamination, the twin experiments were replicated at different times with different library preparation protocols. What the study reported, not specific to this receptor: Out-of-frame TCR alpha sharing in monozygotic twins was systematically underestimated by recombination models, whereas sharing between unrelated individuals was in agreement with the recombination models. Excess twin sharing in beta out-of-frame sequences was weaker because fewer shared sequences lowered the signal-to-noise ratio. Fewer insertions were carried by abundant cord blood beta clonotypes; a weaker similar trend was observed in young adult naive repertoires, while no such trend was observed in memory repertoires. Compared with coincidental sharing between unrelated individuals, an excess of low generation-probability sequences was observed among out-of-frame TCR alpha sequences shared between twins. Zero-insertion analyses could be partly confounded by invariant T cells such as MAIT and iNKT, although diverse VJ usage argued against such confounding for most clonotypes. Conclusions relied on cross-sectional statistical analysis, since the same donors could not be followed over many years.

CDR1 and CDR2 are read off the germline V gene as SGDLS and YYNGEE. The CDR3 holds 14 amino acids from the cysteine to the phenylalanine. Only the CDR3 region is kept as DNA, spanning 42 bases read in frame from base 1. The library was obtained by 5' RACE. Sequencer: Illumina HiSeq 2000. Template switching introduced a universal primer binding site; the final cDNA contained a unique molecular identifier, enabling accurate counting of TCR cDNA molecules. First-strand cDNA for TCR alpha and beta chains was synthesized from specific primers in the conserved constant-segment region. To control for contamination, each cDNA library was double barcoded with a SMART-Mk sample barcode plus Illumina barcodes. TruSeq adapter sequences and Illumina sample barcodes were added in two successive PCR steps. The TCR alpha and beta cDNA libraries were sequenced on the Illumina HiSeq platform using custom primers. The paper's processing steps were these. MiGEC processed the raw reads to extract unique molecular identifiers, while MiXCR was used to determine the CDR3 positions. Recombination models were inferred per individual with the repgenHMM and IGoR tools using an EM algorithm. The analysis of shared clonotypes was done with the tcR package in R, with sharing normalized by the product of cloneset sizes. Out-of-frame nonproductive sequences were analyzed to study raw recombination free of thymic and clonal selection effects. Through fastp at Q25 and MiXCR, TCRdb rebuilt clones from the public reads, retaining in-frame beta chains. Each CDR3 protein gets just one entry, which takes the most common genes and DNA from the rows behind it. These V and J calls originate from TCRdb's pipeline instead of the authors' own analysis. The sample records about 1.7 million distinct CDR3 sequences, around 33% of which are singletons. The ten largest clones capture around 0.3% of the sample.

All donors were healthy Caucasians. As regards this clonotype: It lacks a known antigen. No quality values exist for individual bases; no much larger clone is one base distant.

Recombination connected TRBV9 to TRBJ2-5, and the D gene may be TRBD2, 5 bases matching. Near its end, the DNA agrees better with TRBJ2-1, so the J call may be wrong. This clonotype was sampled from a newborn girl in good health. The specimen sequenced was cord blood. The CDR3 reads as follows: CASSVRGLQETQFF. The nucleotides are TGTGCCAGCAGCGTACGGGGATTACAAGAGACCCAGTTCTTC.